What follows is one T cell receptor beta chain and its context. Its antigen has not been determined. Base qualities are not recorded, but no much larger clone differs from it by a single base. Genomic DNA was extracted from sorted cells with the QIAGEN DNeasy Blood and Tissue Kit for TCRbeta CDR3 sequencing. High-throughput TCRbeta CDR3 sequencing was carried out commercially through immunoSEQ, with PCR amplification with bias correction and internal controls included. Per the source publication's procedure: Unique productive TCRbeta sequences were defined by CDR3 nucleotide sequence where primers matched, otherwise by CDR3 amino acid sequence with Vbeta and Jbeta genes. To correct for sorting error, sequences found in more than one sorted population at a frequency ratio of 2:1 or less were discarded, and the remaining shared sequences were assigned to the population with the higher frequency. A sequence was defined as donor-reactive if the sequence was expanded at least 5-fold in CFSE-low cells compared with unstimulated cells and had a frequency of at least 0.01% in CFSE-low cells. Jensen-Shannon divergence calculated on the top 100 TCRbeta sequences ranked by frequency was used to measure repertoire divergence. For any sample with multiple sequencing runs, sorting error was corrected in each run separately before the runs were pooled. Entries here come from immuneACCESS through TCRdb and include only in-frame sequences with V and J called. Some clones fail to appear in such tables; in the studies checked, an unresolved V gene covers under half of the shortfall, and the cause of the remainder is unknown. That table furnishes V, J and clone size, whereas the DNA furnished D and trimming. For this sample there are about 73,000 clones; under 98% appear just once. The leading ten clones occupy 0.56% of the sample.

The germline V and J ends show losses of 1 base and 3 bases respectively, and no gene match explains 4 bases of the junction. CDR1 is given as SGHTA and CDR2 as FQGNSA, both from the germline V gene. Measured from the cysteine to the phenylalanine, the CDR3 is 18 residues long. CDR3 DNA only is kept here, 54 bases in frame from base 1. The sample's time point label, decoded: blood sample drawn before combined kidney and bone marrow transplant. Thawed PBMCs were FACS-sorted into unstimulated Tregs (CD4+CD25+CD127-), CD4+ non-Tregs (CD4+CD25-), CD4 cells and CD8 cells. The patients were several recipients of combined kidney and bone marrow transplants from the ITN036ST trial, and samples were available only for these trial subjects. Healthy control blood was processed by Ficoll density gradient to PBMCs and cryopreserved; patient PBMCs were collected before and after transplant. The entry originates in a study of Tregs in tolerant kidney transplant recipients (dated by TCRdb to the late 2010s). Some background on the complete study: The transplants used related donors with nonmyeloablative bone marrow transplantation, and mixed chimerism in the human trials was transient. Before combined kidney and bone marrow transplantation, this study identified donor-specific regulatory T cells using TCRbeta sequencing and then followed those same cells after transplant. Overall study outcomes, separate from this receptor: Donor-specific Treg expansion exceeded global Treg expansion in tolerant patients, suggesting antigen-driven rather than nonspecific expansion. The study was constrained by small patient numbers, and validation of the findings is required in larger populations and under other immunosuppression protocols. Expanding Tregs with activated donor B cells appeared to identify the most biologically relevant and donor-specific TCRbeta repertoire. Although technical replication error seemed to be minimal, the question of biological reproducibility was not addressed directly. PCR primers changed over time for some patients, so nucleotide-level comparison across those patients' samples was not possible.

Recombination connected TRBV7-2 to TRBJ2-1; 15 bases in the junction line up with TRBD2. This receptor was taken from a human donor who received a combined kidney and bone marrow transplant. Sequencing used CD4+ T cells from blood, obtained before the transplant. The DNA sequence is TGTGCCAGCAGCTTAGAAGGGACTAGCGGGAGGTACTACAATGAGCAGTTCTTC. Its protein is CASSLEGTSGRYYNEQFF.